The 25 T cell receptor beta chains given below trace back to one sample, sequenced in a study of cytomegalovirus exposure and HLA in healthy donors. Method: immunoSEQ multiplex PCR; TCRdb's copy keeps in-frame clones and lacks some. The sample holds 200,000 to 250,000 clones, roughly 84% seen once. Material: PBMCs. The receptors shown here come from a woman under 30 in good health and CMV-seropositive.

The genes are TRBV12-5 and TRBJ1-5, with TRBD1 matching 7 bases. The trim removed 0 bases at V and 0 bases at J, leaving 8 bases unmatched. The CDR3 runs 18 residues. Germline CDR1 LGHNT, CDR2 FRNRAP. CDR3 amino acids: CASGLVLGTAISNQPQHF. The DNA for the CDR3 is TGTGCTAGTGGTTTGGTACTCGGGACAGCTATTAGCAATCAGCCCCAGCATTTT.

In its sample, this clone was seen a few times. The chain links TRBV5-1 to TRBJ1-1; a weak D match, TRBD1 (5 bases). The CDR3 totals 14 residues. With 0 bases removed from V and 6 bases from J, the gap between germline ends came to 12 bases. Germline-derived CDR1 and CDR2 are SGHRS and YFSETQ. DNA for the CDR3: TGCGCCAGCAGCTTGGGCAGGGTCGAATCTGAAGCTTTCTTT. Amino acid sequence: CASSLGRVESEAFF.

This clone occurred once. The chain recombines TRBV28 with TRBJ2-1; TRBD2 matches 11 bases. The junction had 3 bases not matched to a gene; V was cut back by 5 bases and J by 9 bases. The CDR3 is made up of 13 amino acids. The germline V gene encodes CDR1 MDHEN and CDR2 SYDVKM. As DNA, the CDR3 is TGTGCCAGCAGTATTAGCGGGAGGGGTGAGCAGTTCTTC. It specifies CASSISGRGEQFF.

This sequence joins TRBV6-6 and TRBJ1-5; D may be TRBD1 (6 bases). This CDR3 has 15 amino acids. CDR1 and CDR2 (germline): MNHNY, SVGAGI (reference sequence). Trimming took off 2 bases at V and 0 bases at J, with 8 bases between the two ends. CDR3 nucleotide sequence: TGTGCCAGCAGTTACGGGACACTTAGCAATCAGCCCCAGCATTTT. It codes for CASSYGTLSNQPQHF.

V and J are TRBV4-2 and TRBJ1-1; D remains unclear. The germline CDR1 and CDR2 sequences are LGHNA and YNFKEQ. Trimming shortened V by 1 base and J by 11 bases, and 11 bases separated the two germline ends. The CDR3 has 12 amino acids. The CDR3 sequence: CASSQGPGIAFF. Here the CDR3 DNA reads TGTGCCAGCAGCCAAGGCCCGGGGATCGCTTTCTTT.

This clone appeared a single time. V and J are TRBV27 and TRBJ2-2; TRBD2 matches at 8 bases. Germline assignment: CDR1 MNHEY and CDR2 SMNVEV (reference sequence). This CDR3 contains 18 residues. With 2 bases clipped from V and 6 bases from J, the junction kept 14 bases outside the gene matches. CDR3 protein: CASSLGQVGSGSAGELFF. CDR3 in DNA: TGTGCCAGCAGTTTAGGGCAGGTCGGCAGCGGGAGCGCCGGGGAGCTGTTTTTT.

The J gene is TRBJ2-7, the V gene TRBV19; tentatively, D is TRBD2 (7 bases). Germline values: CDR1 LNHDA, CDR2 SQIVND (reference sequence). This CDR3 region has 12 residues. V was trimmed by 6 bases and J by 6 bases, leaving 12 bases between them. The DNA for the CDR3 is TGTGCCAGTAGGGGGGGGCACCCCGAGCAGTACTTC. Translating gives CASRGGHPEQYF.

The chain uses TRBV2 and TRBJ1-5; D uncertain. Germline loops: CDR1 SNHLY, CDR2 FYNNEI. With 6 bases removed from V and 3 bases from J, the gap between germline ends came to 15 bases. The CDR3 loop spans 15 amino acids. The CDR3 protein is CASRSAGQPNQPQHF. The CDR3 region has the DNA TGTGCCAGCAGGAGCGCGGGTCAGCCCAATCAGCCCCAGCATTTT.

CDR3 sequence reads: CASSPTSGRAERETQYF. CDR3 sequence (DNA): TGTGCCAGCTCACCCACTAGCGGGAGGGCCGAAAGGGAGACCCAGTACTTC. The J gene is TRBJ2-5, the V gene TRBV18; 13 bases are shared with TRBD2. The CDR3 spans 17 residues. Germline values: CDR1 KGHSH, CDR2 LQKENI. V dropped 3 bases and J dropped 5; count of bases not matched to a gene: 9.

In the case of this clone: One end of the junction fails to match germline, which may point to a read error. V is TRBV7-7 and J is TRBJ2-3; TRBD2 matches 8 bases. Germline loops: CDR1 SSHAT, CDR2 FNYEAQ (reference sequence). This CDR3 contains 17 residues. The CDR3 DNA reads TGTGCTAGCAGCTCCCCACGGGGGGGGGAGAGTACAGATACGCAGTATTTT. It encodes CASSSPRGGESTDTQYF.

J is TRBJ1-2 and V is TRBV28; TRBD1 matches 8 bases. The V gene's germline CDR1 is MDHEN and CDR2 SYDVKM. The V and J ends lost 6 bases and 8 bases, in that order; junction bases with no gene match: 14. The CDR3 has 15 amino acids. CDR3 sequence reads: CASRVSGTGRWGYTF. DNA for the CDR3: TGTGCCAGCAGAGTTTCCGGGACAGGTCGTTGGGGCTACACCTTC.

This chain joins TRBV30 and TRBJ2-2; 7 nucleotides agree with TRBD1. The CDR3 extends over 14 amino acids. After removal of 2 bases from V and 4 bases from J, the junction contained 4 bases not matched to a gene. Germline CDR1 and CDR2: GTSNPN and SVGIG (reference sequence). The CDR3: CAWSPEGATGELFF. As DNA, the CDR3 is TGTGCCTGGAGTCCAGAGGGGGCCACCGGGGAGCTGTTTTTT.

In its sample, this clone was seen a few times. V usage is TRBV7-9 and J usage is TRBJ1-3, with D uncertain. V was clipped by 1 base and J by 0 bases, with 7 bases between them. The CDR3 length is 15 residues. Germline values: CDR1 SEHNR, CDR2 FQNEAQ (reference sequence). The CDR3 bases are TGTGCCAGCAGCTTAGTTGGGAGCTCTGGAAACACCATATATTTT. This gives the protein CASSLVGSSGNTIYF.

This clone was found once. The chain recombines TRBV6-5 with TRBJ1-5; perhaps TRBD1 as D (6 bases). Per germline, CDR1 MNHEY and CDR2 SVGAGI. The CDR3 runs 15 residues. The V end was cut by 6 bases, the J end by 2 bases, with 14 bases between. The CDR3 DNA follows: TGTGCCAGCAGACACAGGGTTGGAGGCAATCAGCCCCAGCATTTT. Protein: CASRHRVGGNQPQHF.

This chain joins TRBV5-1 and TRBJ2-7, with TRBD2 identical over 10 bases. J lost 0 bases, V lost 4 bases, and 7 bases had no gene match. The CDR3 consists of 16 residues. Per germline, CDR1 SGHRS and CDR2 YFSETQ. The CDR3 DNA reads as TGCGCCAGCAGCCCGTCCGGGACTAGCGTCTCCTACGAGCAGTACTTC. Protein: CASSPSGTSVSYEQYF.

DNA for the CDR3: TGTGCCAGCACAGAGGGAGACGAGCAGTACTTC. Amino acids: CASTEGDEQYF. This chain joins TRBV2 and TRBJ2-7; a weak D match, TRBD2 (5 bases). The CDR3 runs 11 residues. The germline V gene encodes CDR1 SNHLY and CDR2 FYNNEI. Trimming left V 7 bases short and J 5 bases short, with 9 bases between.

This rearrangement joins TRBV27 to TRBJ2-3; 11 bases are shared with TRBD2. Germline V lookup: CDR1 MNHEY, CDR2 SMNVEV (reference sequence). V lost 2 bases to trimming and J lost 2 bases; unmatched junction nucleotides: 6. The CDR3 contains 17 residues. CDR3 sequence (DNA): TGTGCCAGCAGTTTAGCTCTAGCGGGAGGTCCCACAGATACGCAGTATTTT. The encoded protein is CASSLALAGGPTDTQYF.

J is TRBJ2-1 and V is TRBV5-6; the D gene is possibly TRBD2 (6 bases). The V and J ends lost 1 base and 8 bases respectively, with 16 bases between them. Per the germline V gene, CDR1 is SGHDT and CDR2 is YYEEEE. The CDR3 length is 15 residues. In DNA, the CDR3 is TGTGCCAGCAGCTTGACCCTAGCGAGGCGCCATGAGCAGTTCTTC. It translates to CASSLTLARRHEQFF.

J is TRBJ2-7 and V is TRBV6-1; a weak D match, TRBD2 (6 bases). Trimming took off 5 bases at V and 7 bases at J, with 15 bases between the two ends. The CDR3 totals 13 residues. Germline lookup yields CDR1 MNHNS and CDR2 SASEGT. The CDR3 reads CASSMTRGKEQYF. CDR3 sequence (DNA): TGTGCCAGCAGTATGACTAGAGGGAAGGAGCAGTACTTC.

As concerns this clone: Sequence at one end of the junction differs from germline and may be a read error. V gene TRBV7-7 combines with J gene TRBJ2-2, with D perhaps TRBD2 (6 bases). CDR1 is SSHAT, CDR2 FNYEAQ, per germline (reference sequence). The CDR3 sequence is 15 residues long. CDR3 in DNA: TGTGCTAGCAGCGCCGGACTAATCCGGACCGGGGAGCTGTTTTTT. It specifies CASSAGLIRTGELFF.

CDR3 nucleotides: TGCAGCGTTGGGATTAGCGGGCCGGAGCAGTTCTTC. As protein: CSVGISGPEQFF. The chain couples TRBV29-1 to TRBJ2-1, with 7 bases aligning to TRBD2. Unmatched junction bases numbered 7, after V lost 4 bases and J lost 10 bases. The CDR3 consists of 12 residues. Germline loops: CDR1 SQVTM, CDR2 ANQGSEA.

The chain uses TRBV27 and TRBJ2-2; 14 bases map to TRBD2. V trimming: 6 bases; J trimming: 7 bases; junction bases outside the gene matches: 7. Germline CDR1 reads MNHEY; CDR2 reads SMNVEV (reference sequence). The CDR3 covers 16 residues. The CDR3: CASRGTSGSYVGELFF. The CDR3 DNA is TGTGCCAGCAGGGGGACTAGCGGGAGTTACGTCGGGGAGCTGTTTTTT.

On this clone: Sequence at one end of the junction differs from germline and may be a read error. V gene TRBV9 combines with J gene TRBJ2-7, with TRBD1 matching over 7 bases. This CDR3 is built from 12 residues. Germline V CDR1 and CDR2: SGDLS, YYNGEE. In nucleotides, the CDR3 is TGCGCCAGCAGCCCGACAGGGTTCGAGCAGTACTTC. Encoded protein: CASSPTGFEQYF.

The genes are TRBV7-9 and TRBJ2-7; 12 bases align to TRBD2. V shed 2 bases and J 0 bases; nucleotides not matched to a gene: 2. The CDR3 covers 16 residues. Germline values: CDR1 SEHNR, CDR2 FQNEAQ (reference sequence). The CDR3 nucleotides read TGTGCCAGCAGCTTAACTAGCGGGAGGTCCTCCTACGAGCAGTACTTC. Amino acids: CASSLTSGRSSYEQYF.

V gene TRBV19 combines with J gene TRBJ2-1; TRBD1 agrees at 10 bases. Germline loops: CDR1 LNHDA, CDR2 SQIVND (reference sequence). The V segment lost 3 bases and the J segment 6 bases; nucleotides outside the gene matches: 5. There are 15 residues in the CDR3. The CDR3: CASSIAGQGTNEQFF. CDR3 nucleotides: TGTGCCAGTAGTATCGCGGGACAGGGGACCAATGAGCAGTTCTTC.